The clone carrying this T cell receptor beta chain ranks as medium-sized (0.01 to 0.1%). Its antigen is unknown. The data originate from a study of metastatic and nonmetastatic thyroid tumors. About the study: Repertoires of blood and of tissue (tumor or nodule) from malignant and benign thyroid patients were compared.

Original processing methods: Clinicopathological groups supplied CDR3 differences that were used to build a distant-metastasis classifier for papillary thyroid cancer. TCRdb re-analyzed the PCR reads through MiXCR. TCRdb, rather than the study authors, made the V and J calls. The sample has some 9,000 clones; 35% are singletons. The CDR3 has 15 amino acids. Unmatched junction bases numbered 2, after V lost 2 bases and J lost 6 bases. Germline V lookup: CDR1 ENHRY, CDR2 SYGVKD. Each patient came to thyroid surgery without any prior treatment (of any kind). The study's findings and limits: For both blood and tumor, malignant thyroid tumors reportedly showed significantly higher TCR beta diversity than benign nodules did.

This rearrangement joins TRBV10-3 to TRBJ1-6; 9 bases agree with TRBD1. Sequenced: tumor tissue. This clonotype originated in a female donor with papillary thyroid cancer or a benign thyroid nodule (not recorded which). Some clones in this sample may be carry-over from other donors' samples. CDR3 amino acids: CAISEQGQGNSPLHF. DNA of the CDR3: TGTGCCATCAGTGAGCAGGGACAGGGTAATTCACCCCTCCACTTT.